This TCR beta chain was retrieved from a study of T cell responses to AZD1222 COVID-19 vaccine. This CDR3 spans 12 amino acids. Per the germline V gene, CDR1 is MNHEY and CDR2 is SMNVEV (reference sequence). Trimming took 2 bases from V and 6 from J, leaving 8 bases between them. The table came from immunoSEQ multiplex PCR; TCRdb's copy has only in-frame clones and leaves some out. The table has about 120,000 clones, about 92% seen once. The chain employs TRBV27 and TRBJ2-7; possible D gene TRBD2, 6 bases. The sample in question was peripheral blood, obtained 28 days after the second AZD1222 dose. The TCR comes from an adult who received the AZD1222 COVID-19 vaccine. CDR3 coding DNA: TGTGCCAGCAGTTTAGGGGGGAGCGAGCAGTACTTC. Encoded protein: CASSLGGSEQYF.